The rows below give T cell receptor beta chains drawn from one sample of a study of T cells in localized non-small cell lung cancer. The table came from immunoSEQ multiplex PCR; TCRdb's copy has only in-frame clones and leaves some out. The table has approximately 23,000 clones, more than 75% seen once. Specimen: PBMCs, collected before any cancer treatment. Receptor source: a man aged 35 to 70 with stage II lung adenocarcinoma. Both conserved end residues are part of each CDR3. A D gene is named only where the DNA matches it firmly. Clone size is shown for a subset of rows, as once, few, many or a class of expanded clone.

V gene: TRBV4-3; D gene: -; J gene: TRBJ1-5; clone size: few; CDR3 DNA: TGCGCCAGCAGCCAAGATTACAGGGTTAGCAATCAGCCCCAGCATTTT; CDR3 protein: CASSQDYRVSNQPQHF
V gene: TRBV9; D gene: -; J gene: TRBJ1-2; clone size: -; CDR3 DNA: TGTGCCAGCAGCGTAGACGGGACGTATGGCTACACCTTC; CDR3 protein: CASSVDGTYGYTF
V gene: TRBV5-6; D gene: -; J gene: TRBJ2-1; clone size: once; CDR3 DNA: TGTGCCAGCAGCTTCCGATTCGAAGGGCCGAGTGAGCAGTTCTTC; CDR3 protein: CASSFRFEGPSEQFF
V gene: TRBV11-3; D gene: -; J gene: TRBJ2-7; clone size: -; CDR3 DNA: TGTGCCAGCAGCTTATGGGGGAACGAGCAGTACTTC; CDR3 protein: CASSLWGNEQYF
V gene: TRBV13; D gene: -; J gene: TRBJ1-1; clone size: -; CDR3 DNA: TGTGCCAGCAGCCCGACGGGCGGCCGGGGTGCTTTCTTT; CDR3 protein: CASSPTGGRGAFF
V gene: TRBV7-2; D gene: -; J gene: TRBJ2-7; clone size: -; CDR3 DNA: TGTGCCAGCAGCTCATACAGGAACTACGAGCAGTACTTC; CDR3 protein: CASSSYRNYEQYF
V gene: TRBV28; D gene: -; J gene: TRBJ2-1; clone size: -; CDR3 DNA: TGTGCCAGCAGCCTACGATACAATGAGCAGTTCTTC; CDR3 protein: CASSLRYNEQFF
V gene: TRBV5-6; D gene: -; J gene: TRBJ2-5; clone size: once; CDR3 DNA: TGTGCCAGCAGCTTGGATGGCCGGTGGACCCAGTACTTC; CDR3 protein: CASSLDGRWTQYF
V gene: TRBV11-3; D gene: TRBD2; J gene: TRBJ2-5; clone size: -; CDR3 DNA: TGTGCCAGCAGCTTATCTAGCGGGCTGTACCAAGAGACCCAGTACTTC; CDR3 protein: CASSLSSGLYQETQYF
V gene: TRBV12-2; D gene: -; J gene: TRBJ1-2; clone size: -; CDR3 DNA: TGTGCAAGTCGTCCTGGACAGGGACTCTGGCACACCTTC; CDR3 protein: CASRPGQGLWHTF
V gene: TRBV2; D gene: TRBD2; J gene: TRBJ2-3; clone size: -; CDR3 DNA: TGTGCCAGCAGTGAAGCTGCGGGGGAGATCACAGATACGCAGTATTTT; CDR3 protein: CASSEAAGEITDTQYF
V gene: TRBV5-1; D gene: -; J gene: TRBJ1-2; clone size: -; CDR3 DNA: TGCGCCAGCAGCTTAGCGGAGAACTATGGCTACACCTTC; CDR3 protein: CASSLAENYGYTF
V gene: TRBV5-6; D gene: -; J gene: TRBJ1-2; clone size: -; CDR3 DNA: TGTGCCAGCAGCTTAGAGAGGTTTGGCTACACCTTC; CDR3 protein: CASSLERFGYTF
V gene: TRBV19; D gene: -; J gene: TRBJ1-5; clone size: -; CDR3 DNA: TGTGCCTCCGAAGCGGACGGCTATCAGCCCCAGCATTTT; CDR3 protein: CASEADGYQPQHF
V gene: TRBV10-3; D gene: TRBD2; J gene: TRBJ2-3; clone size: -; CDR3 DNA: TGTGCCATCAGCTCCAGCGGGGCCACAGATACGCAGTATTTT; CDR3 protein: CAISSSGATDTQYF
V gene: TRBV28; D gene: TRBD1; J gene: TRBJ2-1; clone size: few; CDR3 DNA: TGTGCCAGCAGTTTCGAGGGACAGTACAATGAGCAGTTCTTC; CDR3 protein: CASSFEGQYNEQFF
V gene: TRBV4-1; D gene: TRBD2; J gene: TRBJ2-7; clone size: -; CDR3 DNA: TGCGCCAGCAGCCAAGCCCCTAGCGGGGTTTACGAGCAGTACTTC; CDR3 protein: CASSQAPSGVYEQYF
V gene: TRBV11-2; D gene: -; J gene: TRBJ2-7; clone size: -; CDR3 DNA: TGTGCCAGCAGCGTCGGTACAACCTACGAGCAGTACTTC; CDR3 protein: CASSVGTTYEQYF
V gene: TRBV5-6; D gene: -; J gene: TRBJ2-7; clone size: -; CDR3 DNA: TGTGCCAGCAGCCCCCAACGCGGCCGTGTCTACGAGCAGTACTTC; CDR3 protein: CASSPQRGRVYEQYF
V gene: TRBV28; D gene: -; J gene: TRBJ1-1; clone size: -; CDR3 DNA: TGTGCCAGTCTTGAGCAGGGAGGGACTGAAGCTTTCTTT; CDR3 protein: CASLEQGGTEAFF
V gene: TRBV2; D gene: TRBD1; J gene: TRBJ1-1; clone size: -; CDR3 DNA: TGTGCCAGCAGGGGACAGGGACTATCAACCTTT; CDR3 protein: CASRGQGLSTF
V gene: TRBV19; D gene: -; J gene: TRBJ1-5; clone size: -; CDR3 DNA: TGTGCCAGTACTAAACAGGGTCAGCCCCAGCATTTT; CDR3 protein: CASTKQGQPQHF
V gene: TRBV28; D gene: TRBD1; J gene: TRBJ1-2; clone size: -; CDR3 DNA: TGTGCCAGCAGCACCGGGACAGGGAACTATGGCTACACCTTC; CDR3 protein: CASSTGTGNYGYTF
V gene: TRBV10-3; D gene: -; J gene: TRBJ1-2; clone size: -; CDR3 DNA: TGTGCCATCTCAGAAGCCGGCTATGGCTACACCTTC; CDR3 protein: CAISEAGYGYTF
V gene: TRBV6-1; D gene: TRBD1; J gene: TRBJ1-5; clone size: -; CDR3 DNA: TGTGCCAGCACCGGGACAGGGGGCGGACAGCCCCAGCATTTT; CDR3 protein: CASTGTGGGQPQHF
V gene: TRBV5-6; D gene: -; J gene: TRBJ1-1; clone size: -; CDR3 DNA: TGTGCCAGCAGTCGCTCGGACCGCCGCATGAACACTGAAGCTTTCTTT; CDR3 protein: CASSRSDRRMNTEAFF
V gene: TRBV7-6; D gene: -; J gene: TRBJ2-3; clone size: -; CDR3 DNA: TGTGCCAGCACCAGAGTTCCAGGGGCCGTCACAGATACGCAGTATTTT; CDR3 protein: CASTRVPGAVTDTQYF
V gene: TRBV21-1; D gene: -; J gene: TRBJ2-1; clone size: -; CDR3 DNA: TGTGCCAGCAGGGGGACTAGCCAGCCTCGGGAGCAGTTCTTC; CDR3 protein: CASRGTSQPREQFF
V gene: TRBV5-1; D gene: TRBD1; J gene: TRBJ2-7; clone size: -; CDR3 DNA: TGCGCCAGCAGCTTGACAGGGGGAACCTACGAGCAGTACTTC; CDR3 protein: CASSLTGGTYEQYF
V gene: TRBV6-4; D gene: TRBD2; J gene: TRBJ2-3; clone size: -; CDR3 DNA: TGTGCCAGCAGTGACGGGACTAGCGGGGATTCAGATACGCAGTATTTT; CDR3 protein: CASSDGTSGDSDTQYF
V gene: TRBV10-3; D gene: TRBD1; J gene: TRBJ1-3; clone size: -; CDR3 DNA: TGTGCCCACTGTAATCCCGGGACAGGGTCTAGAAACACCATATATTTT; CDR3 protein: CAHCNPGTGSRNTIYF
V gene: TRBV29-1; D gene: TRBD2; J gene: TRBJ2-2; clone size: few; CDR3 DNA: TGCAGCGTCCCGAAGGGGGTAGCGGGGGGGCATAACACCGGGGAGCTGTTTTTT; CDR3 protein: CSVPKGVAGGHNTGELFF
V gene: TRBV7-2; D gene: -; J gene: TRBJ1-1; clone size: -; CDR3 DNA: TGTGCCAGCAGCTCCCGACTTCTTCTCGACACTGAAGCTTTCTTT; CDR3 protein: CASSSRLLLDTEAFF
V gene: TRBV27; D gene: TRBD2; J gene: TRBJ2-3; clone size: -; CDR3 DNA: TGTGCCAGCAGTTTATCGGGGACTAGCGGGGTTAGCACAGATACGCAGTATTTT; CDR3 protein: CASSLSGTSGVSTDTQYF
V gene: TRBV7-2; D gene: -; J gene: TRBJ2-5; clone size: -; CDR3 DNA: TGTGCCAGCAGCTTCAATACAGGGCATCGAGAGACCCAGTACTTC; CDR3 protein: CASSFNTGHRETQYF
V gene: TRBV5-1; D gene: -; J gene: TRBJ2-2; clone size: -; CDR3 DNA: TGCGCCAGCAGCTTGGAGGGTATAGGGAACACCGGGGAGCTGTTTTTT; CDR3 protein: CASSLEGIGNTGELFF
V gene: TRBV7-9; D gene: -; J gene: TRBJ1-2; clone size: -; CDR3 DNA: TGTGCCAGCAGCCCCGATGCAGATCCATATGGCTACACCTTC; CDR3 protein: CASSPDADPYGYTF
V gene: TRBV11-3; D gene: -; J gene: TRBJ2-5; clone size: once; CDR3 DNA: TGTGCCAGCAGCCTCATGCCCTGGACCCAAGAGACCCAGTACTTC; CDR3 protein: CASSLMPWTQETQYF
V gene: TRBV4-3; D gene: -; J gene: TRBJ2-5; clone size: -; CDR3 DNA: TGCGCCAGCAGCCCAACACGGAGGGAGACCCAGTACTTC; CDR3 protein: CASSPTRRETQYF
V gene: TRBV7-2; D gene: TRBD2; J gene: TRBJ2-1; clone size: -; CDR3 DNA: TGTGCCAGCAGCTTTAGCGGGGGGGCCAGTAGTGAGCAGTTCTTC; CDR3 protein: CASSFSGGASSEQFF
V gene: TRBV7-2; D gene: -; J gene: TRBJ2-7; clone size: -; CDR3 DNA: TGTGCCAGCAGCACCACTCGAGGAGGGTACTACGAGCAGTACTTC; CDR3 protein: CASSTTRGGYYEQYF
V gene: TRBV4-3; D gene: -; J gene: TRBJ1-2; clone size: -; CDR3 DNA: TGCGCCAGCAGCCAAGATCGAGTAGGGATTGCTGGCTACACCTTC; CDR3 protein: CASSQDRVGIAGYTF
V gene: TRBV10-3; D gene: -; J gene: TRBJ1-2; clone size: -; CDR3 DNA: TGTGCCATCAGTGTAGGCACGCAGGGTAACTATGGCTACACCTTC; CDR3 protein: CAISVGTQGNYGYTF
V gene: TRBV4-1; D gene: -; J gene: TRBJ2-3; clone size: -; CDR3 DNA: TGCGCCAGCAGCAAGGCGGGCACCCCAGATACGCAGTATTTT; CDR3 protein: CASSKAGTPDTQYF
V gene: TRBV6-1; D gene: -; J gene: TRBJ1-6; clone size: -; CDR3 DNA: TGTGCCAGCAGTGAAGCGATCGGCTTCTTATCACCCCTCCACTTT; CDR3 protein: CASSEAIGFLSPLHF
V gene: TRBV6-5; D gene: -; J gene: TRBJ1-2; clone size: -; CDR3 DNA: TGTGCCAGCAGTTACGGGGCAGGACTCCGGGAGGGCTACACCTTC; CDR3 protein: CASSYGAGLREGYTF
V gene: TRBV19; D gene: TRBD2; J gene: TRBJ2-5; clone size: -; CDR3 DNA: TGTGCCAGTAGTATGCGGGAGGGAGAGACCCAGTACTTC; CDR3 protein: CASSMREGETQYF
V gene: TRBV7-9; D gene: -; J gene: TRBJ1-6; clone size: -; CDR3 DNA: TGTGCCAGCAGCCCGAGGGATAATTCACCCCTCCACTTT; CDR3 protein: CASSPRDNSPLHF
V gene: TRBV7-9; D gene: -; J gene: TRBJ2-3; clone size: -; CDR3 DNA: TGTGCCAGCAGCCCACCCCCGAGGTTAGAAGATACGCAGTATTTT; CDR3 protein: CASSPPPRLEDTQYF
V gene: TRBV21-1; D gene: -; J gene: TRBJ1-5; clone size: few; CDR3 DNA: TGTGCCAGCAGCAAAGAGTCCATTAGCAATCAGCCCCAGCATTTT; CDR3 protein: CASSKESISNQPQHF